Each of the 30 T cell receptor beta chains below was sequenced from the same sample in a study of OX40 agonist ivuxolimab in advanced cancers. Library method: the immunoSEQ multiplex PCR assay. Here the immuneACCESS table is served through TCRdb, limited to in-frame sequences with V and J called. Missing clones are a known gap in these copies; in checked studies unresolved V genes cover under half, and the rest lacks a known reason. Present in this sample are approximately 70,000 clones, 70% to 90% of which were seen just once. The ten largest clones capture 17% of the sample. The sequenced sample was CD4+ or CD8+ T cells sorted from blood, obtained in a trial of the OX40 agonist ivuxolimab. These receptors were taken from an adult with an advanced solid tumor such as melanoma, head and neck, liver or kidney cancer.

In its sample, this clone was seen once. The V and J genes are TRBV5-1 and TRBJ2-1; 8 bases align to TRBD2. Germline CDR1 and CDR2: SGHRS and YFSETQ. The CDR3 spans 16 residues. The J segment lost 7 bases and the V segment lost 0 bases, leaving 9 bases of the junction unmatched. The CDR3 coding sequence is TGCGCCAGCAGCTTGGAAGGTAGCGGGGATTATAATGAGCAGTTCTTC. This codes for CASSLEGSGDYNEQFF.

This clone was counted between two and nine times. This chain joins TRBV19 and TRBJ1-1, with a weak D call TRBD1 (5 bases). The V end lost 3 bases, the J end lost 1 base, and 9 bases lay between the germline ends. CDR1 LNHDA and CDR2 SQIVND come from the germline V gene (reference sequence). The CDR3 length is 14 residues. The CDR3 loop reads CASSIRGQNTEAFF. CDR3 DNA: TGTGCCAGTAGTATTAGAGGACAGAACACTGAAGCTTTCTTT.

This clone was observed a single time. This rearrangement joins TRBV4-1 to TRBJ2-7, with 7 bases aligning to TRBD1. The length of the CDR3 is 16 residues. V lost 2 bases, J lost 2 bases, and 9 bases stayed unmatched. Germline-derived CDR1 and CDR2 are MGHRA and YSYEKL. The CDR3 DNA sequence: TGCGCCAGCAGCCAAAGTCACCGGGACAGCCCCTACGAGCAGTACTTC. Residues: CASSQSHRDSPYEQYF.

This chain joins TRBV29-1 and TRBJ2-3, with 7 bases aligning to TRBD1. Germline-derived CDR1 and CDR2 are SQVTM and ANQGSEA. The length of the CDR3 is 14 residues. V was pared by 4 bases and J by 0 bases, with 4 bases of the junction left unmatched. The CDR3 DNA reads TGCAGCGTTGTTGTACAGGGGAGCACAGATACGCAGTATTTT. This encodes CSVVVQGSTDTQYF.

The genes are TRBV29-1 and TRBJ1-2; unclear D gene. The CDR3 is 10 residues long. Trimming removed 4 bases at V and 4 bases at J, with 4 bases between. Germline CDR1 is SQVTM and CDR2 is ANQGSEA. The CDR3 region has the DNA TGCAGCGTTGGAGGCTATGGCTACACCTTC. Translated: CSVGGYGYTF.

This chain connects TRBV6-1 to TRBJ2-1; D is possibly TRBD1 (5 bases). The CDR3 loop spans 15 amino acids. Per germline, CDR1 MNHNS and CDR2 SASEGT. V was pared by 6 bases and J by 4 bases, with 16 bases between. The CDR3 sequence is CASRVSGARYNEQFF. The CDR3 nucleotides read TGTGCCAGCAGGGTTTCTGGGGCCAGATACAATGAGCAGTTCTTC.

The rearrangement uses TRBV6-6 and TRBJ2-7, with 14 positions matching TRBD2. Germline values: CDR1 MNHNY, CDR2 SVGAGI (reference sequence). The CDR3 runs 16 residues. The V segment lost 0 bases and the J segment 7 bases; nucleotides outside the gene matches: 5. DNA for the CDR3: TGTGCCAGCAGTTACTCGACTAGCGGGAGGGCCACAGAGCAGTACTTC. This gives the protein CASSYSTSGRATEQYF.

This chain joins TRBV19 and TRBJ2-4; 7 nucleotides align to TRBD1. In germline, CDR1 is LNHDA, CDR2 SQIVND (reference sequence). The CDR3 consists of 14 residues. J was trimmed by 7 bases and V by 2 bases; bases with no gene match: 5. CDR3 in amino acids: CASSISRQGNIQYF. The CDR3 DNA reads as TGTGCCAGTAGTATATCCCGACAGGGCAACATTCAGTACTTC.

CDR3 DNA sequence: TGTGCCAGTAGTATAGGGAAGGCGGGGGGAGATACGCAGTATTTT. This encodes CASSIGKAGGDTQYF. The chain uses TRBV19 and TRBJ2-3; the match to TRBD2 covers 8 bases. V trimming: 1 base; J trimming: 5 bases; junction bases outside the gene matches: 5. Germline values: CDR1 LNHDA, CDR2 SQIVND (reference sequence). CDR3 size: 15 residues.

J is TRBJ1-1 and V is TRBV27; 9 bases line up with TRBD1. Unmatched junction bases numbered 15, after V lost 5 bases and J lost 8 bases. Per the germline V gene, CDR1 is MNHEY and CDR2 is SMNVEV (reference sequence). The CDR3 has 16 residues. In DNA, the CDR3 is TGTGCCAGCAGTCTCGAATTGGGACAGGGAAGGCGGGAAGCTTTCTTT. This translates into CASSLELGQGRREAFF.

The V call is TRBV19, the J call TRBJ2-7; 7 bases line up with TRBD1. The CDR3 spans 15 residues. The germline CDR1 and CDR2 sequences are LNHDA and SQIVND (reference sequence). V trimming: 5 bases; J trimming: 3 bases; junction bases outside the gene matches: 10. CDR3 nucleotide sequence: TGTGCCAGTAGTCCGGGACAGTGGGATCACTACGAGCAGTACTTC. Translating it yields CASSPGQWDHYEQYF.

This clone appeared once. The chain uses TRBV28 and TRBJ2-3; D perhaps matches TRBD2 (5 bases). The germline CDR1 and CDR2 sequences are MDHEN and SYDVKM. With 1 base removed from V and 2 bases from J, the gap between germline ends came to 10 bases. The CDR3 runs 15 residues. CDR3 residues: CASSLYSGLTDTQYF. CDR3 in DNA: TGTGCCAGCAGTTTATATTCAGGACTCACAGATACGCAGTATTTT.

This sequence joins TRBV6-6 and TRBJ1-5, with TRBD1 identical over 7 bases. Germline trimming cut 0 bases from V and 0 bases from J; bases unmatched to any gene: 2. The V gene's germline CDR1 is MNHNY and CDR2 SVGAGI (reference sequence). The CDR3 covers 16 residues. The CDR3 spells CASSYSTGTSNQPQHF. The CDR3 nucleotides read TGTGCCAGCAGTTACTCGACAGGGACTAGCAATCAGCCCCAGCATTTT.

The V call is TRBV7-9, the J call TRBJ2-1; 8 bases map to TRBD2. CDR3 length: 14 amino acids. In germline, CDR1 is SEHNR, CDR2 FQNEAQ (reference sequence). V gave up 3 bases and J gave up 14 bases; unmatched junction bases: 12. CDR3 in amino acids: CASSLKVGRDLEFF. The CDR3 DNA is TGTGCCAGCAGCTTGAAGGTCGGGAGGGATCTAGAGTTCTTC.

This sequence joins TRBV2 and TRBJ2-7; TRBD2 matches at 12 bases. CDR1 SNHLY and CDR2 FYNNEI come from the germline V gene. CDR3 length equals 15 residues. The V and J ends lost 6 bases and 11 bases, in that order; junction bases with no gene match: 14. CDR3 sequence: CASRRLAGAPGVEYF. For the CDR3, the DNA is TGTGCCAGCAGAAGACTAGCGGGAGCTCCCGGAGTAGAGTACTTC.

This chain joins TRBV28 and TRBJ2-1, with a tentative D call TRBD1 (6 bases). V dropped 5 bases and J dropped 1 base, with 21 bases sitting between them. This CDR3 is 18 amino acids long. CDR1 and CDR2 (germline): MDHEN, SYDVKM. For the CDR3, the DNA is TGTGCCAGCAGTCATCCGACAGGTTACATCTTATCCTACAATGAGCAGTTCTTC. Translated: CASSHPTGYILSYNEQFF.

V is TRBV2 and J is TRBJ1-4; 7 bases align to TRBD1. The germline gives CDR1 SNHLY, CDR2 FYNNEI. Trimming at V came to 6 bases and at J to 4 bases, leaving 8 bases not matched to a gene. The CDR3 sequence is 15 residues long. As DNA, the CDR3 is TGTGCCAGCAGCGGTAGGGCAGGGGGTAATGAAAAACTGTTTTTT. This sequence encodes CASSGRAGGNEKLFF.

This chain joins TRBV9 and TRBJ2-5; D perhaps matches TRBD1 (6 bases). The DNA end lines up better with TRBJ2-7; the J call may be wrong. CDR3 size: 15 residues. Germline V lookup: CDR1 SGDLS, CDR2 YYNGEE. The CDR3 nucleotides read TGTGCCAGCAGCGTAGGCAGGGGCCAGGTAAACGAGCAGTACTTC. Protein: CASSVGRGQVNEQYF.

The chain is built from TRBV4-1 and TRBJ1-4; 7 bases line up with TRBD1. The V gene's germline CDR1 is MGHRA and CDR2 YSYEKL. V dropped 0 bases and J dropped 10; count of bases not matched to a gene: 8. The length of the CDR3 is 15 residues. CDR3 sequence (DNA): TGCGCCAGCAGCCAAGAGGGAGGGGGCATGGGAAAACTGTTTTTT. Translated: CASSQEGGGMGKLFF.

CDR3 in DNA: TGTGCCAGCAGCCCGTACCCGGCAGGGGGCTTAGGTGAGCAGTTCTTC. Its protein is CASSPYPAGGLGEQFF. The rearrangement joins TRBV13 to TRBJ2-1; TRBD1 agrees at 8 bases. The ends lost 5 bases at V and 9 bases at J; junction bases unmatched: 15. Germline CDR1 PRHDT, CDR2 FYEKMQ (reference sequence). The CDR3 is made up of 16 amino acids.

The chain couples TRBV19 to TRBJ2-5; TRBD2 matches at 13 bases. The better agreement between TRBJ2-7 and the DNA end casts doubt on the J call. The germline gives CDR1 LNHDA, CDR2 SQIVND (reference sequence). CDR3 length: 15 residues. The CDR3 sequence is CASSSLAGGRNEQYF. Written as DNA, the CDR3 is TGTGCCAGTAGTTCACTAGCGGGAGGGCGGAACGAGCAGTACTTC.

The chain carries TRBV9 and TRBJ2-5, with D uncertain. The J call may be wrong; the DNA end is better matched by TRBJ2-7. There are 15 residues in the CDR3. CDR1 SGDLS and CDR2 YYNGEE come from the germline V gene. CDR3 coding DNA: TGTGCCAGCAGCGTAGGGGTGGGCAGCTCCTACGAGCAGTACTTC. The encoded protein is CASSVGVGSSYEQYF.

The rearrangement joins TRBV28 to TRBJ2-2; 7 bases are shared with TRBD2. This CDR3 has 14 residues. Trimming cost V 6 bases and J 6 bases; bases outside gene matches: 7. Germline CDR1 reads MDHEN; CDR2 reads SYDVKM. The CDR3 loop reads CASRPTTSPGELFF. The CDR3 bases are TGTGCCAGCAGGCCTACGACTAGCCCCGGGGAGCTGTTTTTT.

The chain uses TRBV6-1 and TRBJ2-7; D might be TRBD2 (5 bases). The CDR3 is made up of 15 amino acids. Germline CDR1 MNHNS, CDR2 SASEGT. V was clipped by 6 bases and J by 2 bases, with 17 bases between them. The CDR3 protein is CASRDFWTSPYEQYF. For the CDR3, the DNA is TGTGCCAGCAGGGACTTTTGGACTTCCCCCTACGAGCAGTACTTC.

This chain joins TRBV7-2 and TRBJ2-5; 8 bases fit TRBD2. The germline CDR1 and CDR2 sequences are SGHTA and FQGNSA. J gave up 5 bases and V 1 base, and 3 bases lay outside the gene matches. The CDR3 covers 14 residues. CDR3 bases: TGTGCCAGCAGCTTAGTTGTAGCGGGGGAGACCCAGTACTTC. Protein sequence: CASSLVVAGETQYF.

This clone has more than one count but fewer than ten. At the DNA level, this CDR3 is encoded by other sequences in the same sample as well. The CDR3 sequence: CASSSSPLNYGYTF. The CDR3 DNA reads as TGTGCCAGCTCATCCAGCCCCCTTAACTATGGCTACACCTTC. This chain uses TRBV28 with TRBJ1-2; the D is unclear. The CDR3 runs 14 residues. V lost 8 bases and J lost 1, with 14 bases in between. The germline V gene has CDR1 MDHEN and CDR2 SYDVKM.

This clone was found a few times. The chain combines TRBV29-1 with TRBJ2-3; D unresolved. This CDR3 has 11 amino acids. The ends were cut back, 7 bases at V and 8 bases at J, with 13 bases in the middle. Germline CDR1 is SQVTM and CDR2 is ANQGSEA. CDR3 nucleotides: TGCAGCGGCCTCGTCTTGGGTACGCAGTATTTT. It codes for CSGLVLGTQYF.

The V and J genes are TRBV7-2 and TRBJ2-3; D perhaps matches TRBD1 (6 bases). Germline CDR1 SGHTA, CDR2 FQGNSA. The CDR3 totals 13 residues. V dropped 3 bases and J dropped 5 bases, with 9 bases sitting between them. CDR3 sequence: CASSFDRLDTQYF. In DNA, the CDR3 is TGTGCCAGCAGCTTCGACAGGTTAGATACGCAGTATTTT.

The chain combines TRBV19 with TRBJ2-7; D gene uncertain. Trimming shortened V by 5 bases and J by 10 bases, and 18 bases separated the two germline ends. The length of the CDR3 is 13 residues. Germline-derived CDR1 and CDR2 are LNHDA and SQIVND (reference sequence). The CDR3: CASSFRAAKTQYF. For the CDR3, the DNA is TGTGCCAGTAGTTTCCGGGCAGCGAAAACACAGTACTTC.

The J gene is TRBJ2-5, the V gene TRBV5-1; D uncertain. CDR3 length: 13 residues. The ends were cut back, 0 bases at V and 0 bases at J, with 3 bases in the middle. Germline-derived CDR1 and CDR2 are SGHRS and YFSETQ. CDR3 bases: TGCGCCAGCAGCTTGGCGTACCAAGAGACCCAGTACTTC. Amino acids: CASSLAYQETQYF. The complete variable domain, with remaining parts taken from reference TRBV5-1 and TRBJ2-5, reads KAGVTQTPRYLIKTRGQQVTLSCSPISGHRSVSWYQQTPGQGLQFLFEYFSETQRNKGNFPGRFSGRQFSNSRSEMNVSTLELGDSALYLCASSLAYQETQYFGPGTRLLVL.